One sample yielded the 6 T cell receptor beta chains listed below, sequenced in a study of shared clonotypes between healthy human individuals. Sequencing used immunoSEQ multiplex PCR; TCRdb keeps in-frame clones, though not all of them. The data contain about 490,000 clones, about 80% of them singletons. The sequenced sample consisted of PBMCs. The receptors originated from a woman aged 40 to 55 in good health. Some clones in this sample may be carry-over from other donors' samples.

The CDR3 DNA is TGTGCCAGTACCCCGACCTGGGTTGGCGGGAGCGAGCAGTACTTC. It yields the protein CASTPTWVGGSEQYF. The rearrangement links TRBV19 to TRBJ2-7; 7 bases fit TRBD2. There are 15 residues in the CDR3. The V segment lost 7 bases and the J segment 6 bases; nucleotides outside the gene matches: 15. CDR1 and CDR2 from the germline V gene are LNHDA and SQIVND (reference sequence).

Worth noting for this clone: A much larger clonotype is one base distant, so this may be a read error. The sample holds other DNA sequences that translate to the same CDR3. The chain is built from TRBV2 and TRBJ2-7; TRBD1 is a possible D gene (5 bases). Trimming stripped 4 bases from V and 0 bases from J, with 10 bases between. The CDR3 totals 14 residues. Germline CDR1 SNHLY, CDR2 FYNNEI. For the CDR3, the DNA is TGTGCCAGCAGTGTTGAGGACAACTCCTACGAGCAGTACTTC. This gives the protein CASSVEDNSYEQYF. Full variable domain (missing parts from reference TRBV2 and TRBJ2-7): EPEVTQTPSHQVTQMGQEVILRCVPISNHLYFYWYRQILGQKVEFLVSFYNNEISEKSEIFDDQFSVERPDGSNFTLKIRSTKLEDSAMYFCASSVEDNSYEQYFGPGTRLTVT.

The genes are TRBV2 and TRBJ2-1; 7 bases are a match to TRBD2. Germline CDR1 and CDR2: SNHLY and FYNNEI. The CDR3 spans 14 residues. Trimming removed 9 bases from V and 0 bases from J; junction bases left unmatched: 5. The CDR3 DNA reads as TGTGCCAGGGATTCTAGCGGCTCCTACAATGAGCAGTTCTTC. Its translation: CARDSSGSYNEQFF.

About this clone itself: One junction end disagrees with the germline gene, perhaps due to a read error. V and J are TRBV28 and TRBJ1-1; D is undetermined. Germline V gene sequence: CDR1 MDHEN, CDR2 SYDVKM. This CDR3 spans 13 amino acids. The CDR3 spells CASLRPSNTEALF. The DNA of the CDR3 is TGTGCCAGCCTCCGGCCATCAAACACTGAAGCTCTCTTT.

The CDR3 DNA sequence: TGTGCCAGCAGTTCCCCACAGTCCCGGGAGACCCAGTACTTC. Protein: CASSSPQSRETQYF. The chain is built from TRBV6-6 and TRBJ2-5; D not resolved. Trimming cost V 4 bases and J 5 bases, with 14 bases left between them. Germline values: CDR1 MNHNY, CDR2 SVGAGI (reference sequence). The CDR3 has 14 residues.

J is TRBJ2-5 and V is TRBV5-1; no clear D. Trimming took off 0 bases at V and 5 bases at J, with 11 bases between the two ends. The CDR3 spans 14 residues. CDR1 SGHRS and CDR2 YFSETQ come from the germline V gene. The CDR3 sequence: CASSLGTASETQYF. The CDR3 nucleotides read TGCGCCAGCAGCTTGGGCACCGCGTCGGAGACCCAGTACTTC.